This TCR beta chain is from a study of blood T cell repertoires in COVID-19 (dated by TCRdb to between 2020 and 2021). For the study in its entirety: Samples from collaborators originated in the United States, Italy and Spain and spanned both the acute and convalescent phases of COVID-19. The prospective study material was composed of cDNA or gDNA derived from T cells, B-cell-depleted T cells, or PBMCs. The dataset comprised deeply sampled blood TCRbeta repertoires from subjects exposed to, actively infected with, or recovered from COVID-19. The repertoires were released in a freely available public database meant as a resource for research on the immune response to SARS-CoV-2. Samples were obtained from the ongoing ImmuneRACE study (first 160 participants) and from 1,000 to 1,500 subjects provided by 6 global collaborators. A de-identified subject ID, COVID-19 status, age in years and sex were almost always included in the sample metadata. Where available, HLA class I and class II types were taken from metadata supplied by the sample provider and were not determined by assay-based typing. On the study overall, not on this receptor specifically: Clinical and demographic metadata were provided uncurated, with the amount varying by source and participant.

Spanning cysteine to phenylalanine, the CDR3 consists of 17 amino acids. Just the 51-base CDR3 DNA is kept, in frame starting at base 1. Relative to germline, V is 4 bases shorter and J is 10 bases shorter, with 27 bases between their ends. CDR1 and CDR2 (SGHTA, FQGNSA) derive from the germline V gene. Comments on this clone: Its antigen specificity is not known. No much larger clonotype is one base removed from it; base qualities were not supplied.

TCRbeta CDR3 regions were amplified from genomic DNA by means of the immunoSEQ Assay, a bias-controlled multiplex PCR. The original methods were these. Within the assay, amplification of reference gene primers was used to estimate how many nucleated cells each sample contained. To quantify the absolute abundance of each unique TCRbeta CDR3 rearrangement, sequence reads were collapsed and filtered. Productive Simpson clonality was computed per sample as the square root of Simpson's diversity index over productive rearrangements. The table comes from immuneACCESS by way of TCRdb, which keeps in-frame sequences with V and J called. Part of the clones is missing from these tables; in studies checked, under half for an unresolved V gene and the rest for unknown reasons. That table furnishes V, J and clone size, whereas the DNA furnished D and trimming. This sample is represented by about 160,000 clones; 65% to 85% of them were singletons. The ten largest make up 2.5% to 3.5% of the sample.

Each collaborating institution followed its own protocols to collect whole blood in K2EDTA tubes. Collaborator samples were shipped for TCRbeta analysis as frozen whole blood, isolated PBMCs, or DNA extracted from either sample type. The source material was peripheral blood. The V and J genes are TRBV7-2 and TRBJ2-3, and possibly TRBD2, on 5 matching bases. The TCR comes from a woman aged 55-75 years with acute or convalescent COVID-19. Here is the DNA: TGTGCCAGCAGCTCCCGCCTACTAGGTAATTCACCAGCTGCGCAGTATTTT. Its translation reads: CASSSRLLGNSPAAQYF.